What follows describes a single T cell receptor beta chain. The data stem from a study of blood T cell repertoires in COVID-19. Study overall: Some COVID-19 samples were acute and others convalescent; all came from the United States, Italy and Spain. In each case, the material was cDNA or gDNA derived from T cells, B-cell-depleted T cells, or PBMCs.

In the original workflow: Amplified reference gene primers provided the basis for estimating nucleated cell counts. Repertoires were generated with immunoSEQ multiplex PCR, while TCRdb's copy carries only in-frame clones and drops some. Clone size and V and J calls were adopted from that table, with D and trimming inferred from the DNA. This sample has nearly 90,000 clones, with about 91% found just once. Deletions cut 3 bases from V and 6 bases from J, with 8 bases between. The germline gives CDR1 SNHLY, CDR2 FYNNEI. The CDR3 is 13 amino acids. Sequenced input: peripheral blood. The V call is TRBV2, the J call TRBJ2-2; D possibly corresponds to TRBD2 (6 bases). The TCR was taken from a man in his 60s with acute or convalescent COVID-19. CDR3 sequence reads: CASSERDPGELFF. The CDR3 DNA reads as TGTGCCAGCAGTGAGCGGGACCCCGGGGAGCTGTTTTTT.